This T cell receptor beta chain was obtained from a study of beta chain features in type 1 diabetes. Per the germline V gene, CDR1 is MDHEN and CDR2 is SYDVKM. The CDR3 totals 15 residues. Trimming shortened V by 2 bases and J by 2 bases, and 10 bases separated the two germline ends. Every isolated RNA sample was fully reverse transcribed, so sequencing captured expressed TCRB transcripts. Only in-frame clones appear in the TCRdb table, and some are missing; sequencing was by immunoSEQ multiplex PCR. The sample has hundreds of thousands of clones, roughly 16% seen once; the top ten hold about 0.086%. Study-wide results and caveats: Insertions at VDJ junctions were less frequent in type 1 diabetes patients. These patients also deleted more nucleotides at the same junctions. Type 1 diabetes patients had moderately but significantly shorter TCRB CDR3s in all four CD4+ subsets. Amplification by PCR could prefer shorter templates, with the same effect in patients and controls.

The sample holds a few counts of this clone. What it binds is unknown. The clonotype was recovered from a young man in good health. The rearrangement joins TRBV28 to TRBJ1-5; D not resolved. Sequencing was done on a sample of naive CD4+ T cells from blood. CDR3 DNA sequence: TGTGCCAGCAGTTTACCTGACGGCGGCAATCAGCCCCAGCATTTT. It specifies CASSLPDGGNQPQHF.